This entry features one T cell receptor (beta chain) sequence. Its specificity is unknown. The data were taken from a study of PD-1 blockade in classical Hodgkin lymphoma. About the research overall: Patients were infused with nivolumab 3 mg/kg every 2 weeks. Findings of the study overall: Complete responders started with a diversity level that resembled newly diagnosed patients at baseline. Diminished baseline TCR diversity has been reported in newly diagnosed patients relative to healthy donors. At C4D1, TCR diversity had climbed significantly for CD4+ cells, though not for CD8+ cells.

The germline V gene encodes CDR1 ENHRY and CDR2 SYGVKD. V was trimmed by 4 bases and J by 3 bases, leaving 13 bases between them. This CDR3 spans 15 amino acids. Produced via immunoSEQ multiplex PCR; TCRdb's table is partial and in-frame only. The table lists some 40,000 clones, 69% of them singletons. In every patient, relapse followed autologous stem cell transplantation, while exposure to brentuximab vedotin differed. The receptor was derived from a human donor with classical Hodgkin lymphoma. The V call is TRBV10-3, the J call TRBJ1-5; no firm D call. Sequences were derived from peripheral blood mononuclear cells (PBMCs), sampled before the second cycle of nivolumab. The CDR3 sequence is CAISGTSTVNQPQHF. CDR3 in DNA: TGTGCCATCAGTGGAACATCTACAGTCAATCAGCCCCAGCATTTT.